This TCR beta chain was identified in a study of T-cell reconstitution after alpha-beta-depleted transplantation in children. This clonotype was picked up a small number of times. The CDR3 is 13 residues long. In germline, CDR1 is SGHRS, CDR2 YFSETQ. V was clipped by 4 bases and J by 4 bases, with 11 bases between them. Library preparation (for TCRbeta) was performed with unique molecular identifiers. TCRdb re-derived calls from the PCR reads in MiXCR, one entry per CDR3 protein. The data contain almost 400,000 distinct CDR3 sequences, roughly 21% of them singletons. V and J are TRBV5-1 and TRBJ2-5, with D possibly TRBD2 on 6 matching bases. This sequence originates from a human donor who donated a stem cell graft to a child with acute myeloid leukemia. Here the sequenced sample was PBMCs from the stem cell graft donor, taken from the stem cell graft. CDR3 sequence (DNA): TGCGCCAGCAGCGCGGACTACCCAGAGACCCAGTACTTC. Translating it yields CASSADYPETQYF.